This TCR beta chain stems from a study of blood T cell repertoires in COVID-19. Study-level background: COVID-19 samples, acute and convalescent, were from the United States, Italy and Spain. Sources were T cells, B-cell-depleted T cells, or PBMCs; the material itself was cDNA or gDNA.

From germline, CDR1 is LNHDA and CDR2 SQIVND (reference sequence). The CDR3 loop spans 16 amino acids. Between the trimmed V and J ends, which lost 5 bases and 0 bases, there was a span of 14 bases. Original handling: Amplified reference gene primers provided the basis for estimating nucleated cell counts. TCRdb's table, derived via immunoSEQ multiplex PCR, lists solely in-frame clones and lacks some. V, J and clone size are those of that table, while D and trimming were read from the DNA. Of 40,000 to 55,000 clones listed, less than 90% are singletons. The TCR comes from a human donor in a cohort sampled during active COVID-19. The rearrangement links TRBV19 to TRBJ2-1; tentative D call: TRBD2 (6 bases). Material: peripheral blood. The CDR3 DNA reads TGTGCCAGTAGTCCATCTAGCGAGAGCTCCTACAATGAGCAGTTCTTC. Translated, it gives CASSPSSESSYNEQFF.